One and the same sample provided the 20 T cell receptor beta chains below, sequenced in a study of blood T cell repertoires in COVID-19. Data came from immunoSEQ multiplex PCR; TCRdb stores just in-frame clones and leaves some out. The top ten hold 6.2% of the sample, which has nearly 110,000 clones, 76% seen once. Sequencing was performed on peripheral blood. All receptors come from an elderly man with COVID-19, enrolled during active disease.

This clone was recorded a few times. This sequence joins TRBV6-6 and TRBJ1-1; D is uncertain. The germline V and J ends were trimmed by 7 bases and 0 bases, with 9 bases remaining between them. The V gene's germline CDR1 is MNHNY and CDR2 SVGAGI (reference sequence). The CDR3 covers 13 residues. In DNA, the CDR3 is TGTGCCAGCACTCCTCGGGTGAACACTGAAGCTTTCTTT. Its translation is CASTPRVNTEAFF.

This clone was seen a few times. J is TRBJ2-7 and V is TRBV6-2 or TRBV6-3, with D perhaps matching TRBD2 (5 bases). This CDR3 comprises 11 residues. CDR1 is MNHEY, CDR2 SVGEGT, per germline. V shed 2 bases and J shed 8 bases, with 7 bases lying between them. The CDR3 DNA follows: TGTGCCAGCAGTTACGAGCGGAAGCAGTACTTC. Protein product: CASSYERKQYF.

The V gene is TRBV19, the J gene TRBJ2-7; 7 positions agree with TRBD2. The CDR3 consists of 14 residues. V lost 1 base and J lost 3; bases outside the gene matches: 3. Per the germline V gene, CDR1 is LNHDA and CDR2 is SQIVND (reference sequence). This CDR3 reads CASSIGLANYEQYF. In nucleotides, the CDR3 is TGTGCCAGTAGTATAGGACTAGCCAACTACGAGCAGTACTTC.

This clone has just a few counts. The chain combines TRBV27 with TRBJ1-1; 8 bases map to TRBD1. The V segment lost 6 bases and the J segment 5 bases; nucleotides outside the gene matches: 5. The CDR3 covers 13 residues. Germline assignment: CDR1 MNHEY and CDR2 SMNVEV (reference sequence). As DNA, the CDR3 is TGTGCCAGCAGCAGCCGGACAGGGACTGAAGCTTTCTTT. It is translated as CASSSRTGTEAFF.

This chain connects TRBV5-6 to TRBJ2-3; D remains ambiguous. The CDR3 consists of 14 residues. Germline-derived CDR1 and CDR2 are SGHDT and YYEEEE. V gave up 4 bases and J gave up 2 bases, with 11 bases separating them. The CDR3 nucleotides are TGTGCCAGCAGCCCCGGTCTATCCACAGATACGCAGTATTTT. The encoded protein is CASSPGLSTDTQYF.

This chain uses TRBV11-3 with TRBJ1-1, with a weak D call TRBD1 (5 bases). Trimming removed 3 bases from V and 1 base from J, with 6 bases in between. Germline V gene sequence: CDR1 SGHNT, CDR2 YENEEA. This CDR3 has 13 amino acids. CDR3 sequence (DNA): TGTGCCAGCAGCTTCAGGGAGAACACTGAAGCTTTCTTT. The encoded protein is CASSFRENTEAFF.

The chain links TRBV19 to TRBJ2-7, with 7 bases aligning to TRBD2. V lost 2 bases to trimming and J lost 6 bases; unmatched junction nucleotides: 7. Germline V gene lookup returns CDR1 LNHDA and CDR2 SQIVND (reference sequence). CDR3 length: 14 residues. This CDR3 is CASSILAVGGEQYF. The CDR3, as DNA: TGTGCCAGTAGTATACTAGCGGTCGGTGGCGAGCAGTACTTC. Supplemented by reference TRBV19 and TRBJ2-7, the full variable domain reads DGGITQSPKYLFRKEGQNVTLSCEQNLNHDAMYWYRQDPGQGLRLIYYSQIVNDFQKGDIAEGYSVSREKKESFPLTVTSAQKNPTAFYLCASSILAVGGEQYFGPGTRLTVT.

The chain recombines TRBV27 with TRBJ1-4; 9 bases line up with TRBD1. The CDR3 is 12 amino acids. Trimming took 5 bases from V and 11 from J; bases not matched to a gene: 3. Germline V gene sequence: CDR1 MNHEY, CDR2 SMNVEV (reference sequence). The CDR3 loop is CASSPGTGKLFF. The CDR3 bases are TGTGCCAGCAGTCCCGGGACAGGGAAACTGTTTTTT.

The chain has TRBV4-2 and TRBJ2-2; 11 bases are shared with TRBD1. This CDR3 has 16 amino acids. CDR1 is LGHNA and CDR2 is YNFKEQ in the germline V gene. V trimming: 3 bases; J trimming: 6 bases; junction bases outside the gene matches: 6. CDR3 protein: CASSQSGQGAPGELFF. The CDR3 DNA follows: TGTGCCAGCAGCCAGAGCGGACAGGGGGCCCCCGGGGAGCTGTTTTTT.

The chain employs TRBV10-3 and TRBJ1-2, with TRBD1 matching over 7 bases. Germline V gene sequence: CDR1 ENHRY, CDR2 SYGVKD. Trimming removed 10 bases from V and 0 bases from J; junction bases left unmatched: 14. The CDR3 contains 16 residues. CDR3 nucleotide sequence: TGTGCCACGCACACAGGGGCTAAGTTAGCTAACTATGGCTACACCTTC. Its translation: CATHTGAKLANYGYTF.

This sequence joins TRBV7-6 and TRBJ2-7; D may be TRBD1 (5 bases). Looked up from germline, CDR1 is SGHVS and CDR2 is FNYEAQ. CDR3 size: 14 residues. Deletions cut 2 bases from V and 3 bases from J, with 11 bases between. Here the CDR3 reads CASSLPGLNYEQYF. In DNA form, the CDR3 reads TGTGCCAGCAGCTTACCAGGGCTTAACTACGAGCAGTACTTC.

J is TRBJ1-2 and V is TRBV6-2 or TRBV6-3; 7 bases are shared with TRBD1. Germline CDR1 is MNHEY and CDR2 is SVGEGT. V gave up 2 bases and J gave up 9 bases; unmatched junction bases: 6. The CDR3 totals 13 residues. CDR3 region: CASSYGDRARYTF. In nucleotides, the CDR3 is TGTGCCAGCAGTTACGGCGACAGGGCGCGCTACACCTTC.

The DNA of the CDR3 is TGTGCCAGCCGTTATGTGGGGGGGCTCACTGAAGCTTTCTTT. Its translation: CASRYVGGLTEAFF. J is TRBJ1-1 and V is TRBV28; D is possibly TRBD1 (6 bases). V shed 8 bases and J shed 4 bases, with 17 bases lying between them. The CDR3 is made up of 14 amino acids. CDR1 and CDR2 (germline): MDHEN, SYDVKM.

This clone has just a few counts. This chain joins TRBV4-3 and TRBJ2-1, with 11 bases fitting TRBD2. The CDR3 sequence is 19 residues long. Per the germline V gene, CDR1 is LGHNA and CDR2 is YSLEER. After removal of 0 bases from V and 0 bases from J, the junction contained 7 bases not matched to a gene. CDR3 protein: CASSQEGTSGFLSYNEQFF. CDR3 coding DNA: TGCGCCAGCAGCCAAGAGGGGACTAGCGGATTTCTCTCCTACAATGAGCAGTTCTTC.

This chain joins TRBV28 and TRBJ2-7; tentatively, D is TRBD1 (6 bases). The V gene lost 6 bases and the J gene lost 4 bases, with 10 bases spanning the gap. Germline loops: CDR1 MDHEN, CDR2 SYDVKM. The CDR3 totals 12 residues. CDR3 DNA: TGTGCCAGCAGCATCACAGGGTACGAGCAGTACTTC. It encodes CASSITGYEQYF.

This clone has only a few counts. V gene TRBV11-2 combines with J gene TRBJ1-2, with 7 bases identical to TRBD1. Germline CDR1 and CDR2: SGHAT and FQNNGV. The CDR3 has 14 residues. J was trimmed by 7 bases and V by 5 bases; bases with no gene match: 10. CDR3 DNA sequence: TGTGCCAGCAGCCCAACGACAGGGTCTCTTGGCTACACCTTC. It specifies CASSPTTGSLGYTF.

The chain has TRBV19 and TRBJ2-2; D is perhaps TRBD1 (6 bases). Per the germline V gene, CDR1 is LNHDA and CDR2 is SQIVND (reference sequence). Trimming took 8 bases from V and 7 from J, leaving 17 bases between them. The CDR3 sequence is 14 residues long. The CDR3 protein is CASGPQQGIGELFF. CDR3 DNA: TGTGCCAGTGGACCCCAACAGGGCATCGGGGAGCTGTTTTTT.

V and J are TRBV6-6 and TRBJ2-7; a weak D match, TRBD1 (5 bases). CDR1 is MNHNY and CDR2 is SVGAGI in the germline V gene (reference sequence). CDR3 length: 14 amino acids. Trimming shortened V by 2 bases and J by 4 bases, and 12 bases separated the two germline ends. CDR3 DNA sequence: TGTGCCAGCAGTTACCCGGGTAGGGGATACGAGCAGTACTTC. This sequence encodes CASSYPGRGYEQYF.

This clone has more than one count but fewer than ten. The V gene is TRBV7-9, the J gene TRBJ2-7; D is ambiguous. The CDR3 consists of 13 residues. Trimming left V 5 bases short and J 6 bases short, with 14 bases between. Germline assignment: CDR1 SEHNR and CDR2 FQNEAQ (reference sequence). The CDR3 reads CASSNRNSGEQYF. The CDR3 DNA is TGTGCCAGCAGCAACCGCAATAGTGGCGAGCAGTACTTC.

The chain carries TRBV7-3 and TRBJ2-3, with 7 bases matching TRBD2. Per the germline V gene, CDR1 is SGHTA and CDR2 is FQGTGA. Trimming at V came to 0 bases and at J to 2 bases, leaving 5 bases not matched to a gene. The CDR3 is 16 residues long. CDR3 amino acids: CASSLTSGVVTDTQYF. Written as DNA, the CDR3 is TGTGCCAGCAGCTTAACCAGCGGGGTCGTCACAGATACGCAGTATTTT.